The 3 T cell receptor beta chains reported below all come from one sample, sequenced in a study of PD-L1 blockade in urothelial cancer. Regarding time point: pretreatment peripheral blood. Profiled with immunoSEQ multiplex PCR; TCRdb holds only in-frame clones, not every one. The sample lists 130,000 or so clones; about 88% were seen once. Sequenced here: PBMCs, sampled around atezolizumab (anti-PD-L1) treatment. The receptor source for this set is a man aged 45-65 years with urothelial cancer.

The chain employs TRBV19 and TRBJ1-1, with D possibly being TRBD1 (5 bases). The CDR3 loop spans 13 amino acids. Germline lookup yields CDR1 LNHDA and CDR2 SQIVND (reference sequence). The V end lost 8 bases, the J end lost 0 bases, and 10 bases lay between the germline ends. The CDR3 DNA sequence: TGTGCCAGTGCCCGACAGATGAACACTGAAGCTTTCTTT. Its translation is CASARQMNTEAFF.

In this sample, this clone turned up a few times. This chain joins TRBV4-2 and TRBJ2-1, with D perhaps TRBD1 (5 bases). The V gene's germline CDR1 is LGHNA and CDR2 YNFKEQ. V lost 4 bases and J 2 bases, leaving 12 bases between the germline ends. The CDR3 is made up of 15 amino acids. The CDR3: CASSRGLSAYNEQFF. DNA of the CDR3: TGTGCCAGCAGCCGGGGCCTATCGGCCTACAATGAGCAGTTCTTC.

The chain has TRBV18 and TRBJ2-1; 16 bases agree with TRBD2. The CDR3 sequence is 16 residues long. Germline V gene lookup returns CDR1 KGHSH and CDR2 LQKENI. Losses at the gene ends were 5 bases for V and 8 bases for J; bases not matched to a gene: 6. The CDR3 region is CASSSGTSGRVDEQFF. The CDR3 DNA reads as TGTGCCAGCTCATCGGGGACTAGCGGGAGGGTCGATGAGCAGTTCTTC.